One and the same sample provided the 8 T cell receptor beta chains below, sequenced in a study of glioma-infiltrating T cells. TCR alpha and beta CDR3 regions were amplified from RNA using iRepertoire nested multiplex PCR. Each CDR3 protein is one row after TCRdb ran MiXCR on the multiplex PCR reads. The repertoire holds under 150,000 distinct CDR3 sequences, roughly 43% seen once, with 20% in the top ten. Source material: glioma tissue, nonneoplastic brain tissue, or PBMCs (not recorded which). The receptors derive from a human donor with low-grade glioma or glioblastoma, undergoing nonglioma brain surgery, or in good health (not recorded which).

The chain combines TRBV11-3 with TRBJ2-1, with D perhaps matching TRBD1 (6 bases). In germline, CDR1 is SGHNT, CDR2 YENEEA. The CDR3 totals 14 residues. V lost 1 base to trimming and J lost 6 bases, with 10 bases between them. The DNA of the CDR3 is TGTGCCAGCAGCTTAGGACAACAGGGCAATGAGCAGTTCTTC. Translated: CASSLGQQGNEQFF.

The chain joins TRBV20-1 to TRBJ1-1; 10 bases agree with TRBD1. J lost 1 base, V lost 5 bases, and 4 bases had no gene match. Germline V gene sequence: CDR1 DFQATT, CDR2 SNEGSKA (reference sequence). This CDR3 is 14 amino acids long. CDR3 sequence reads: CSAPGQGRNTEAFF. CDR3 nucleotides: TGCAGTGCTCCGGGACAGGGGAGGAACACTGAAGCTTTCTTT.

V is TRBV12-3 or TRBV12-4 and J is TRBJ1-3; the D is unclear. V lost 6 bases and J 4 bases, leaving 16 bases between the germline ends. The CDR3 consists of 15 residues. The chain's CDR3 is CASRKHEGIGNTIYF. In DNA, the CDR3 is TGTGCCAGCAGAAAACATGAAGGGATAGGAAACACCATATATTTT.

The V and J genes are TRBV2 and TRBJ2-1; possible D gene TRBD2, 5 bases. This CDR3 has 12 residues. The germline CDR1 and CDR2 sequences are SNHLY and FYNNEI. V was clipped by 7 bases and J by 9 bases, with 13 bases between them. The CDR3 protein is CASTLLDAEQFF. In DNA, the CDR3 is TGTGCCAGCACTCTACTAGACGCTGAGCAGTTCTTC. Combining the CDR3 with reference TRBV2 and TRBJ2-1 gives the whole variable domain EPEVTQTPSHQVTQMGQEVILRCVPISNHLYFYWYRQILGQKVEFLVSFYNNEISEKSEIFDDQFSVERPDGSNFTLKIRSTKLEDSAMYFCASTLLDAEQFFGPGTRLTVL.

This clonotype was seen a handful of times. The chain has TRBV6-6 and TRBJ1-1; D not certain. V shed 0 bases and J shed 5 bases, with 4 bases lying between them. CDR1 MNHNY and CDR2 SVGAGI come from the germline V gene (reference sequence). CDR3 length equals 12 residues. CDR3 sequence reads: CASSYSQTEAFF. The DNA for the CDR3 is TGTGCCAGCAGTTACTCGCAGACTGAAGCTTTCTTT.

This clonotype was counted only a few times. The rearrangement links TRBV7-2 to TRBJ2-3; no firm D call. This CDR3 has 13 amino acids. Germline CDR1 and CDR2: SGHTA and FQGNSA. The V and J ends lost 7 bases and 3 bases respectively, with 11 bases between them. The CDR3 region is CASKQFATDTQYF. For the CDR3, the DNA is TGTGCCAGCAAGCAGTTTGCGACAGATACGCAGTATTTT.

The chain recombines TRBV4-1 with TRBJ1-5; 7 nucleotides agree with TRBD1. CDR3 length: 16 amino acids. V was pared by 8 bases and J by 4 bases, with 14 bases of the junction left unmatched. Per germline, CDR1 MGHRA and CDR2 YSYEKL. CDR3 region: CASGQGGLTSNQPQHF. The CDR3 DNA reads TGCGCCAGCGGTCAGGGGGGGCTAACGTCGAATCAGCCCCAGCATTTT.

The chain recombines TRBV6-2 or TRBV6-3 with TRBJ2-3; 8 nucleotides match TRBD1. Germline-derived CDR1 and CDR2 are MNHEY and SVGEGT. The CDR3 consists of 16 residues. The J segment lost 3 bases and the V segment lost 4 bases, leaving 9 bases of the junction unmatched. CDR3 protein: CASSFEDRGVTDTQYF. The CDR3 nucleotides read TGTGCCAGCAGTTTTGAAGACAGGGGAGTAACAGATACGCAGTATTTT.